What follows are 3 T cell receptor beta chains derived from one specimen sequenced in a study of response to subunit inactivated influenza vaccine. TCRdb redid the calling of the RT-PCR reads with MiXCR, one entry per CDR3 protein. The data hold roughly 700,000 distinct CDR3 sequences, with around 13% observed a single time. Here the sequenced sample was PBMCs from blood, taken approximately 15 days before vaccination. These receptors all stem from a man in his forties or fifties who received an inactivated influenza vaccine.

This clonotype has just a few counts. The V gene is TRBV28, the J gene TRBJ2-5, with D hard to call. The CDR3 sequence is 14 residues long. Germline-derived CDR1 and CDR2 are MDHEN and SYDVKM. The V end was cut by 2 bases, the J end by 0 bases, with 7 bases between. CDR3 nucleotides: TGTGCCAGCAGTTTAACGGCGTACCAAGAGACCCAGTACTTC. It yields the protein CASSLTAYQETQYF. The variable domain in full, with the rest retrieved from reference TRBV28 and TRBJ2-5, is DVKVTQSSRYLVKRTGEKVFLECVQDMDHENMFWYRQDPGLGLRLIYFSYDVKMKEKGDIPEGYSVSREKKERFSLILESASTNQTSMYLCASSLTAYQETQYFGPGTRLLVL.

At least ten counts were recorded for this clonotype. V is TRBV18 and J is TRBJ2-7; 7 nucleotides align to TRBD1. This CDR3 is built from 14 residues. Germline values: CDR1 KGHSH, CDR2 LQKENI. Germline trimming cut 4 bases from V and 1 base from J; bases unmatched to any gene: 4. The CDR3 loop reads CASSRETGSYEQYF. DNA for the CDR3: TGTGCCAGCTCACGGGAGACAGGGTCCTACGAGCAGTACTTC.

V gene TRBV7-9 combines with J gene TRBJ1-1; D call uncertain. Germline-derived CDR1 and CDR2 are SEHNR and FQNEAQ (reference sequence). The CDR3 covers 17 residues. V was shortened by 1 base and J by 4 bases, with 19 bases between the two germline ends. This chain's CDR3 is CASSLGEIKRTPTEAFF. The CDR3 coding sequence is TGTGCCAGCAGCTTAGGAGAAATTAAGCGGACCCCCACTGAAGCTTTCTTT.